This TCR beta chain was retrieved from a study of Ad26.COV2.S vaccination and SARS-CoV-2 variants. Overall study: Ad26.COV2.S was injected intramuscularly once or twice, 56 days apart. Study outcomes and limitations: While placebo recipients had lower spike-specific TCR breadth, vaccine recipients had more. A substantial breadth of spike-specific CD8+ and CD4+ T cell responses after vaccination has been reported.

Here immunoSEQ multiplex PCR was the method, and the copy in TCRdb shows in-frame clones only, minus some. The sample records 440,000 or so clones, 89% being singletons. In the case of this clone: The antigen remains undetermined.

Trimming left V 2 bases short and J 2 bases short, with 10 bases between. This CDR3 has 14 residues. CDR1 MNHEY and CDR2 SVGEGT come from the germline V gene. Treatment meaning: some 20 received Ad26.COV2.S at low or high dose, single or two shots; about 5 received placebo; per-sample allocation not given. The investigators took samples on day 63 after the first vaccine or placebo injection. In the vaccine, an Ad26 vector expressed the SARS-CoV-2 spike of the Wuhan strain. The chain has TRBV6-2 or TRBV6-3 and TRBJ2-7; D may be TRBD1 (6 bases). This sequence originates from a person aged 18-65 years who received the Ad26.COV2.S COVID-19 vaccine or a placebo. This specimen was peripheral blood, taken in a trial of Ad26.COV2.S vaccine versus placebo. The chain's CDR3 is CASSYTRGPYEQYF. The CDR3 DNA sequence: TGTGCCAGCAGTTACACCAGGGGTCCCTACGAGCAGTACTTC.